Below are 11 T cell receptor beta chains sequenced from a single sample in a study of OX40 agonist ivuxolimab in advanced cancers. Some clones are missing from TCRdb's copy, which holds only in-frame ones; the method was immunoSEQ multiplex PCR. The table lists 50,000 to 70,000 clones, about 83% of them singletons. The sample here was CD4+ or CD8+ T cells sorted from blood, taken in a trial of the OX40 agonist ivuxolimab. The origin of the receptors is an adult with an advanced solid tumor such as melanoma, head and neck, liver or kidney cancer.

The chain recombines TRBV7-9 with TRBJ1-1; tentative D call: TRBD1 (5 bases). V was pared by 3 bases and J by 5 bases, with 7 bases between. Germline CDR1 is SEHNR and CDR2 is FQNEAQ (reference sequence). The CDR3 runs to 12 residues. The CDR3 bases are TGTGCCAGCAGCTTCTCAGGGACTGAAGCTTTCTTT. Translating gives CASSFSGTEAFF.

The V gene is TRBV28, the J gene TRBJ2-2; 14 bases match TRBD2. Germline V gene lookup returns CDR1 MDHEN and CDR2 SYDVKM. The ends lost 8 bases at V and 4 bases at J; junction bases unmatched: 6. CDR3 size: 16 residues. CDR3 sequence reads: CASFPGLAGVTGELFF. The CDR3 DNA is TGTGCCAGCTTCCCGGGACTAGCGGGAGTCACCGGGGAGCTGTTTTTT. Full variable domain (outside the CDR3, taken from reference TRBV28 and TRBJ2-2): DVKVTQSSRYLVKRTGEKVFLECVQDMDHENMFWYRQDPGLGLRLIYFSYDVKMKEKGDIPEGYSVSREKKERFSLILESASTNQTSMYLCASFPGLAGVTGELFFGEGSRLTVL.

The chain links TRBV7-8 to TRBJ2-3; D is perhaps TRBD2 (6 bases). The V and J ends lost 5 bases and 0 bases respectively, with 18 bases between them. The CDR3 loop spans 17 amino acids. In germline, CDR1 is SGHVS, CDR2 FQNEAQ. CDR3 sequence reads: CASSRRRGPTSTDTQYF. In nucleotides, the CDR3 is TGTGCCAGCAGCCGTAGGCGGGGTCCCACTAGCACAGATACGCAGTATTTT.

This chain uses TRBV5-8 with TRBJ2-2; D might be TRBD1 (5 bases). The V gene's germline CDR1 is SGHTS and CDR2 YDEGEE. Trimming removed 0 bases from V and 4 bases from J, with 10 bases in between. This CDR3 has 15 residues. CDR3 in DNA: TGTGCCAGCAGCTTGGCCCAGGGTTTCACCGGGGAGCTGTTTTTT. Translating gives CASSLAQGFTGELFF.

This chain joins TRBV19 and TRBJ2-6; no firm D call. The V gene lost 4 bases and the J gene lost 6 bases, with 10 bases spanning the gap. The CDR3 runs 14 residues. The V gene's germline CDR1 is LNHDA and CDR2 SQIVND (reference sequence). CDR3 protein: CASSKQRTANVLTF. Here the CDR3 DNA reads TGTGCCAGTAGTAAACAGAGGACGGCCAACGTCCTGACTTTC.

This clone was seen more than once but under ten times. The genes are TRBV6-5 and TRBJ2-7, with D tentatively TRBD1 (6 bases). V lost 5 bases, J lost 2 bases, and 16 bases lay in between. Per the germline V gene, CDR1 is MNHEY and CDR2 is SVGAGI. This CDR3 contains 15 residues. The CDR3 coding sequence is TGTGCCAGCAGTGACTTCAGGGGCCGGACCTACGAGCAGTACTTC. This translates into CASSDFRGRTYEQYF.

V usage is TRBV5-1 and J usage is TRBJ1-1; D perhaps matches TRBD1 (5 bases). The CDR3 extends over 14 amino acids. Germline CDR1 reads SGHRS; CDR2 reads YFSETQ. V was shortened by 2 bases and J by 5 bases, with 13 bases between the two germline ends. The CDR3 DNA reads TGCGCCAGCAGCTTAGATCAGGGTGGGACTGAAGCTTTCTTT. This codes for CASSLDQGGTEAFF. The whole variable domain, remainder taken from reference TRBV5-1 and TRBJ1-1, is KAGVTQTPRYLIKTRGQQVTLSCSPISGHRSVSWYQQTPGQGLQFLFEYFSETQRNKGNFPGRFSGRQFSNSRSEMNVSTLELGDSALYLCASSLDQGGTEAFFGQGTRLTVV.

The chain combines TRBV28 with TRBJ2-5, with a tentative D call TRBD1 (6 bases). This CDR3 comprises 14 residues. Germline values: CDR1 MDHEN, CDR2 SYDVKM. V gave up 7 bases and J gave up 0 bases, with 12 bases separating them. This chain's CDR3 is CASTRQANQETQYF. CDR3 sequence (DNA): TGTGCCAGCACCAGACAGGCAAACCAAGAGACCCAGTACTTC.

Only a few counts were recorded for this clone. The chain has TRBV9 and TRBJ1-6; the match to TRBD1 covers 9 bases. Germline V gene data show CDR1 as SGDLS and CDR2 as YYNGEE. This CDR3 is 16 amino acids long. The V gene end was trimmed by 4 bases and the J gene end by 7 bases; junction bases not matched to a gene: 9. CDR3 sequence: CASSYGTGRENSPLHF. The CDR3 nucleotides read TGTGCCAGCAGCTATGGGACAGGGAGGGAGAATTCACCCCTCCACTTT.

V gene TRBV28 combines with J gene TRBJ1-3; D is perhaps TRBD1 (6 bases). The CDR3 has 14 residues. Per germline, CDR1 MDHEN and CDR2 SYDVKM. Trimming pared 6 bases from V and 2 bases from J, leaving 11 bases between. CDR3 sequence: CASRTQGTGNTIYF. The CDR3 coding sequence is TGTGCCAGCAGAACACAGGGTACTGGAAACACCATATATTTT.

V and J are TRBV7-2 and TRBJ2-1; TRBD2 aligns across 15 bases. CDR1 is SGHTA, CDR2 FQGNSA, per germline. V was clipped by 5 bases and J by 5 bases; unmatched bases: 13. This CDR3 has 19 amino acids. The CDR3 loop is CASSRRTSGGATVNNEQFF. Here the CDR3 DNA reads TGTGCCAGCAGCAGAAGGACTAGCGGGGGGGCCACGGTAAACAATGAGCAGTTCTTC.